This T cell receptor beta chain was captured by sequencing in a study of shared clonotypes between healthy human individuals. Study overall: Three plates each covered CD4 naive and memory; CD8 naive two, CD8 memory one. Findings and caveats of the study: Rarefaction indicated that sorted-subset sequencing remained incomplete although depth was large. Four donors had about 5% of their naive CD4 clonotypes in common.

The data were produced by immunoSEQ multiplex PCR, yet TCRdb's version contains in-frame clones alone and is incomplete. The data contain 2 million to 3 million clones, roughly nine tenths of them singletons. Of note for this clone: Antigen: not known. The same CDR3 also results from other DNA sequences found in this sample.

V lost 4 bases and J lost 4; bases outside the gene matches: 7. CDR1 and CDR2 (germline): SGHRS, YFSETQ. CDR3 length equals 15 residues. The specimen sequenced was naive CD4+ T cells sorted from blood. As to subset: CD45RA+ positively selected. This TCR was sampled from a young man in good health. The rearrangement links TRBV5-1 to TRBJ2-2; TRBD1 aligns across 7 bases. Here the CDR3 DNA reads TGCGCCAGCAGCCTCCGACAGGGTTCCACCGGGGAGCTGTTTTTT. Residues: CASSLRQGSTGELFF.